The clone carrying this T cell receptor beta chain was counted a single time. The antigen remains undetermined. PCR employed 60 Vbeta and 13 Jbeta primers. The data were produced by immunoSEQ multiplex PCR, yet TCRdb's version contains in-frame clones alone and is incomplete. The sample includes tens of thousands of clones, roughly 64% of them seen just once. This CDR3 contains 14 residues. V lost 8 bases and J lost 5; bases outside the gene matches: 11. The germline gives CDR1 SEHNR, CDR2 FQNEAQ (reference sequence). Those who donated were healthy bone marrow donors. Donors sampled were nominally healthy, though unrecorded immune exposures were likely. The entry originates in a study of cytomegalovirus exposure and HLA in healthy donors. In the study overall: Approximately 180 million T cells yielded more than 90 million unique TCR beta sequences in earlier analysis.

General observations from the study: With high specificity and sensitivity, the classifier reportedly diagnosed cytomegalovirus status.

The chain joins TRBV7-9 to TRBJ2-7; TRBD2 matches 8 bases. The sequence was collected from a man between 60 and 70 years old in good health and CMV-seropositive. Sequencing was done on a sample of PBMCs. Here the CDR3 DNA reads TGTGCCAGCGCGCGGAGCGGGAGAACCGACGAGCAGTACTTC. Amino acid sequence: CASARSGRTDEQYF.